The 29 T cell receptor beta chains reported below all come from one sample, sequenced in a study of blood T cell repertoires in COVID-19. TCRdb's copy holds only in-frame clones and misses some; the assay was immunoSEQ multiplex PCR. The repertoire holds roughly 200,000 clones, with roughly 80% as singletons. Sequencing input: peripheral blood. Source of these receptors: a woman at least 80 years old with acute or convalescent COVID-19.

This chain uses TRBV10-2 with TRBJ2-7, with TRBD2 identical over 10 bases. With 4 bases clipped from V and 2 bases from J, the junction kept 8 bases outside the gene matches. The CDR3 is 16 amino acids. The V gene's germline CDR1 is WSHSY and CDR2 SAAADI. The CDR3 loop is CASSALGLADPYEQYF. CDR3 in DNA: TGCGCCAGCAGTGCCCTTGGACTAGCGGATCCCTACGAGCAGTACTTC.

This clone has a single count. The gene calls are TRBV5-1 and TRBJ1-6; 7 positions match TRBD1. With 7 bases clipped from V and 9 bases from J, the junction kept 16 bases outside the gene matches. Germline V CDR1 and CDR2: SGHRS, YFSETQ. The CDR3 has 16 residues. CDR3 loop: CASAYDQGGRGSPLHF. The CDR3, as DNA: TGCGCCAGCGCCTACGACCAAGGGGGCAGGGGTTCACCCCTCCACTTT.

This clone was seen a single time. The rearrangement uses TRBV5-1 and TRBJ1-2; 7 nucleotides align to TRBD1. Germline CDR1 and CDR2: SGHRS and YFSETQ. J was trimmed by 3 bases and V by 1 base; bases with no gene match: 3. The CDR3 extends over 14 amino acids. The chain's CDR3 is CASSLTGDYYGYTF. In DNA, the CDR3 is TGCGCCAGCAGCTTGACAGGGGATTACTATGGCTACACCTTC.

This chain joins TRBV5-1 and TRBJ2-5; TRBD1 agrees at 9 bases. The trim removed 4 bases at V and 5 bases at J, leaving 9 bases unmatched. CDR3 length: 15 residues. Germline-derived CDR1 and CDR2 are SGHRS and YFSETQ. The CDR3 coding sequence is TGCGCCAGCAGCCTGACGGGACAGGGCGATGAGACCCAGTACTTC. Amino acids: CASSLTGQGDETQYF. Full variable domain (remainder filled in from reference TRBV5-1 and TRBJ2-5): KAGVTQTPRYLIKTRGQQVTLSCSPISGHRSVSWYQQTPGQGLQFLFEYFSETQRNKGNFPGRFSGRQFSNSRSEMNVSTLELGDSALYLCASSLTGQGDETQYFGPGTRLLVL.

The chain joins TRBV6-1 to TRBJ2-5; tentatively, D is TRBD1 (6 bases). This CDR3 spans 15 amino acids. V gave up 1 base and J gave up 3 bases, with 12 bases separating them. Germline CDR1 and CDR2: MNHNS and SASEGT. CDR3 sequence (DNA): TGTGCCAGCAGTGAAGACAGGGTAATAGAAGAGACCCAGTACTTC. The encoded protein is CASSEDRVIEETQYF.

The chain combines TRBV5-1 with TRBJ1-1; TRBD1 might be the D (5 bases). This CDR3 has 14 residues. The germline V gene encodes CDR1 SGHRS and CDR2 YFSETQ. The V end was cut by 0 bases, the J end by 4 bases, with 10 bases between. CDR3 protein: CASSLEGQGTEAFF. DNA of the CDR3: TGCGCCAGCAGCTTGGAGGGGCAAGGCACTGAAGCTTTCTTT.

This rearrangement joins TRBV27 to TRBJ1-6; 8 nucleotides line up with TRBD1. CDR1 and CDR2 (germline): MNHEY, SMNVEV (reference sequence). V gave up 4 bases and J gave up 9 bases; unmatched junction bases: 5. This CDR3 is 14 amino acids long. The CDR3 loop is CASSSYRGSSPLHF. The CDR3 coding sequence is TGTGCCAGCAGTTCTTACAGGGGGAGTTCACCCCTCCACTTT.

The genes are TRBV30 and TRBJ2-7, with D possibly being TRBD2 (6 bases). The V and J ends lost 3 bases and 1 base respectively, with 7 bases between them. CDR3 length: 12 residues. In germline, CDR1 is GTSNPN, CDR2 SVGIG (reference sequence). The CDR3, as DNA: TGTGCCTGGAGCCGGGGGTCCTACGAGCAGTACTTC. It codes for CAWSRGSYEQYF.

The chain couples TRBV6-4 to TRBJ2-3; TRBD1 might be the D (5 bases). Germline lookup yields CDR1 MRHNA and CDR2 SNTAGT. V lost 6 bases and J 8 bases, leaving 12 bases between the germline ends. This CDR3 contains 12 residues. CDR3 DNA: TGTGCCAGCAGCACCCCCCAGGGTACGCAGTATTTT. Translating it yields CASSTPQGTQYF.

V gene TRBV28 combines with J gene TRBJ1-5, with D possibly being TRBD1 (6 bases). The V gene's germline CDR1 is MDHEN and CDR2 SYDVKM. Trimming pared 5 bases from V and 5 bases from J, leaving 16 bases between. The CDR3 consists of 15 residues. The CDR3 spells CASSTTGGGDQPQHF. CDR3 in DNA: TGTGCCAGCAGTACGACAGGTGGGGGAGATCAGCCCCAGCATTTT.

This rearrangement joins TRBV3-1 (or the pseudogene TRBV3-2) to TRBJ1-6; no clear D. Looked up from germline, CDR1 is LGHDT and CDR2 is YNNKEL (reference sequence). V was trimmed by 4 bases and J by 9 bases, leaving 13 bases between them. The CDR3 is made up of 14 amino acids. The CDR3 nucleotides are TGTGCCAGCAGCCTCGGACTACTCACTTCACCCCTCCACTTT. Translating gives CASSLGLLTSPLHF.

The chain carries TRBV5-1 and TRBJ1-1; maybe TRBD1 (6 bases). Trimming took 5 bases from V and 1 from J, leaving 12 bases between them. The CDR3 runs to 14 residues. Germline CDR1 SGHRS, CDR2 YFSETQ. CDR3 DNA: TGCGCCAGCAGGCCGGTGGGACAGAACACTGAAGCTTTCTTT. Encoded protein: CASRPVGQNTEAFF.

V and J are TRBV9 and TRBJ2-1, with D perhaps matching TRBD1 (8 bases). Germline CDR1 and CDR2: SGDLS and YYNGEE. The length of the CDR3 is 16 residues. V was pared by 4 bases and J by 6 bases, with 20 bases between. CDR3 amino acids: CASSPGGGQALNEQFF. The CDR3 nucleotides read TGTGCCAGCAGCCCAGGGGGGGGACAGGCCCTCAATGAGCAGTTCTTC. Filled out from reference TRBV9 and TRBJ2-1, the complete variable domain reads DSGVTQTPKHLITATGQRVTLRCSPRSGDLSVYWYQQSLDQGLQFLIQYYNGEERAKGNILERFSAQQFPDLHSELNLSSLELGDSALYFCASSPGGGQALNEQFFGPGTRLTVL.

The CDR3 loop is CASSWMGQGNGEQYF. In nucleotides, the CDR3 is TGCGCCAGCAGCTGGATGGGACAGGGGAATGGTGAGCAGTACTTC. V and J are TRBV5-1 and TRBJ2-7, with 10 bases lining up with TRBD1. The V segment lost 3 bases and the J segment 7 bases; nucleotides outside the gene matches: 10. The germline gives CDR1 SGHRS, CDR2 YFSETQ. The CDR3 loop spans 15 amino acids.

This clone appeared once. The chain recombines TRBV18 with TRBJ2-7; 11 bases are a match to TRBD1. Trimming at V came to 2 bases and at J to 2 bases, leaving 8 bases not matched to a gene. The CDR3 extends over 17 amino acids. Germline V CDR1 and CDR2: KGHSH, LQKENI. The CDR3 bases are TGTGCCAGCTCACCAGTTATGGACAGGGGGCGCCCCTACGAGCAGTACTTC. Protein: CASSPVMDRGRPYEQYF.

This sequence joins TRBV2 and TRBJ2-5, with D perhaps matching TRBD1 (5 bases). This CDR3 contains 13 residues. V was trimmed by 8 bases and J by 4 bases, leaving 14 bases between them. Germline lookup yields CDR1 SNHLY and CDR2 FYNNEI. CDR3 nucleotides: TGTGCCAGCGTCCCAGGGTTGGGAGAGACCCAGTACTTC. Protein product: CASVPGLGETQYF.

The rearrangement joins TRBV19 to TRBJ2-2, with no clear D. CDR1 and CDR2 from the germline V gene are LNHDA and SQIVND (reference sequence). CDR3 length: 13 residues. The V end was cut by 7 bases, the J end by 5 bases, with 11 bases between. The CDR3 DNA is TGTGCCAGTAACTACGGTGGAACCGGGGAGCTGTTTTTT. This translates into CASNYGGTGELFF.

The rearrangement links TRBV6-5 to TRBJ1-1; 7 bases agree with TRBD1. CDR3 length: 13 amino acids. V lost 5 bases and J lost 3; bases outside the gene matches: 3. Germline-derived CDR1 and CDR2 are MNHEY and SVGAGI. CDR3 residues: CASSRQGYTEAFF. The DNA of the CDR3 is TGTGCCAGCAGTAGACAGGGCTACACTGAAGCTTTCTTT.

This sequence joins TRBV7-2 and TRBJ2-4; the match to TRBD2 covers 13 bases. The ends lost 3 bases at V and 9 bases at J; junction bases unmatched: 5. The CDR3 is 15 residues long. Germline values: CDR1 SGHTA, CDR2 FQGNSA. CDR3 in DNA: TGTGCCAGCAGCTTTGGGACTAGCGGGAATGGCATTCAGTACTTC. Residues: CASSFGTSGNGIQYF.

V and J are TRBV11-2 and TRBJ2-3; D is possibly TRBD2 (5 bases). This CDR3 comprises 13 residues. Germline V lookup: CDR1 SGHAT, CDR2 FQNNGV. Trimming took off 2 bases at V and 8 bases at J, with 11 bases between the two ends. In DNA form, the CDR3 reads TGTGCCAGCAGCTTACTACTAGTCGGTACGCAGTATTTT. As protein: CASSLLLVGTQYF.

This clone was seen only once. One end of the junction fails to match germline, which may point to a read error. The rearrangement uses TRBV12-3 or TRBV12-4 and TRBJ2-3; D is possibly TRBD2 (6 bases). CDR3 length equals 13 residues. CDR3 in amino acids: CANSFNRGDTQYF. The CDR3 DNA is TGTGCCAACAGTTTCAACCGGGGGGATACGCAGTATTTT.

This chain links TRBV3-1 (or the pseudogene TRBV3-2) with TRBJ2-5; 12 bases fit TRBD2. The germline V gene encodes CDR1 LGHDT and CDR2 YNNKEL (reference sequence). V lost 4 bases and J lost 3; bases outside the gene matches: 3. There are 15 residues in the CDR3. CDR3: CASSPASGGEETQYF. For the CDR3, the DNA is TGTGCCAGCAGCCCAGCTAGCGGGGGGGAAGAGACCCAGTACTTC.

The CDR3 spells CASSLRPLSSGGSGANVLTF. CDR3 coding DNA: TGTGCCAGCAGTTTACGACCCCTCTCTAGCGGGGGGTCTGGGGCCAACGTCCTGACTTTC. V usage is TRBV27 and J usage is TRBJ2-6, with 11 nucleotides matching TRBD2. Germline lookup yields CDR1 MNHEY and CDR2 SMNVEV (reference sequence). This CDR3 comprises 20 residues. J gave up 1 base and V 2 bases, and 10 bases lay outside the gene matches.

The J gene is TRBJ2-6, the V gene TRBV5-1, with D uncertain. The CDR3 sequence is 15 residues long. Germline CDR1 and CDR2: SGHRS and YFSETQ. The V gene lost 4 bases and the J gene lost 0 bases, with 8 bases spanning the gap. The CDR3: CASSGETSGANVLTF. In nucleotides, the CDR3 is TGCGCCAGCAGCGGAGAGACCTCTGGGGCCAACGTCCTGACTTTC.

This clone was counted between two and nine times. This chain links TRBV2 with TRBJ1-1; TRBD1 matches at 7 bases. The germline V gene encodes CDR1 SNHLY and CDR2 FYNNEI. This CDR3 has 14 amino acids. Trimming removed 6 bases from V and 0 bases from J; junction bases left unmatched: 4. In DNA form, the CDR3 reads TGTGCCAGCAGCCGGGACAGCTTGAACACTGAAGCTTTCTTT. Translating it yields CASSRDSLNTEAFF.

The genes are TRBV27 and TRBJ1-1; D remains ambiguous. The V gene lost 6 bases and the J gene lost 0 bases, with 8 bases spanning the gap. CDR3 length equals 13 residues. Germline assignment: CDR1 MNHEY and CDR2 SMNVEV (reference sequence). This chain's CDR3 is CASRRGMNTEAFF. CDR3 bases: TGTGCCAGCAGGCGGGGAATGAACACTGAAGCTTTCTTT.

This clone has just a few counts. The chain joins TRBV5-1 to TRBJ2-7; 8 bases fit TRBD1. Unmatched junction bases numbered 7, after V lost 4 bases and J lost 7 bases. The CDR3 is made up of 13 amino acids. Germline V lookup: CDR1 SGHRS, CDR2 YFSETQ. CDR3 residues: CASSPGQAREQYF. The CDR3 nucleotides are TGCGCCAGCAGCCCGGGACAGGCTCGAGAGCAGTACTTC.

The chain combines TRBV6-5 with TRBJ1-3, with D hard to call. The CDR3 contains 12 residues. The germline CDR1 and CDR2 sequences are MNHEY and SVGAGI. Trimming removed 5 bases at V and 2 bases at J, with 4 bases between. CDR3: CASSTPGNTIYF. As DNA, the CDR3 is TGTGCCAGCAGTACACCTGGAAACACCATATATTTT.

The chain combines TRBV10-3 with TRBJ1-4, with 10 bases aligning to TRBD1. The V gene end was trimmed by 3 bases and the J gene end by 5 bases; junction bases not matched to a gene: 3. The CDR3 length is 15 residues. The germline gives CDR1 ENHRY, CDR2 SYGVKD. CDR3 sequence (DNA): TGTGCCATCAGTGACTCGGGACAGGGGAATGAAAAACTGTTTTTT. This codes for CAISDSGQGNEKLFF.